This TCR beta chain stems from a study of T cells in Graves' hyperthyroidism and ophthalmopathy. Amplification targeted TCR beta CDR3 regions from RNA transcripts. HTBI primers were used for first-round RT-PCR of the TCR CDR3. Via MiXCR, TCRdb re-called the multiplex PCR reads, giving one row per CDR3 protein. The data contain about 290,000 distinct CDR3 sequences, more than 15% of them singletons. Sequenced material: blood. The receptor was isolated from a woman aged 60-70 years with Graves' ophthalmopathy.

CDR3 residues: CASSLAEGAGEQYF. The CDR3 nucleotides read TGTGCCAGCAGCTTAGCGGAGGGGGCAGGGGAGCAGTACTTC. This chain uses TRBV7-9 with TRBJ2-7; perhaps TRBD1 as D (7 bases). Per germline, CDR1 SEHNR and CDR2 FQNEAQ (reference sequence). This CDR3 region has 14 residues. With 0 bases removed from V and 7 bases from J, the gap between germline ends came to 13 bases. Drawing the rest from reference TRBV7-9 and TRBJ2-7, the complete variable domain is DTGVSQNPRHKITKRGQNVTFRCDPISEHNRLYWYRQTLGQGPEFLTYFQNEAQLEKSRLLSDRFSAERPKGSFSTLEIQRTEQGDSAMYLCASSLAEGAGEQYFGPGTRLTVT.